This T cell receptor beta chain comes out of a study of blood T cell repertoires in COVID-19. Whole-study context: Both acute and convalescent COVID-19 samples were obtained from the United States, Italy and Spain. The analysed material was cDNA or gDNA that came from T cells, B-cell-depleted T cells, or PBMCs.

Trimming shortened V by 5 bases and J by 2 bases, and 13 bases separated the two germline ends. Germline loops: CDR1 SGHTA, CDR2 FQGNSA. The CDR3 sequence is 15 residues long. Methods used by the authors: Nucleated cell number was recorded as an estimate derived from reference gene primer amplification. Some clones are missing from TCRdb's copy, which holds only in-frame ones; the method was immunoSEQ multiplex PCR. For V, J and clone size, that table is used; D and trimming come from the DNA. The table includes 70,000 or so clones, roughly nine tenths detected once. The gene calls are TRBV7-2 and TRBJ2-1; D gene unclear. The sequence came from a human donor in a cohort sampled during active COVID-19. Material for sequencing was peripheral blood. The CDR3 loop reads CASSLPRRTYNEQFF. The CDR3 coding sequence is TGTGCCAGCAGCCTGCCCCGGAGAACCTACAATGAGCAGTTCTTC.